This T cell receptor beta chain was observed in a study of T-cell memory formation after mild COVID-19. TCRdb analysed the 5' RACE reads with MiXCR anew, one entry per CDR3 protein. The profile covers 300,000 to 350,000 distinct CDR3 sequences, with 13% appearing a single time and 20% to 25% taken by the ten largest. The CDR3 runs 11 residues. V was clipped by 4 bases and J by 10 bases, with 9 bases between them. CDR1 and CDR2 (germline): SGHDT, YYEEEE. This clonotype has just a few counts. The material sequenced was PBMCs or a T cell subset sorted from them (not recorded which). The TCR originated in a man younger than 35 who had mild COVID-19 (a few samples of this study predate the infection). Cell type and time point are not known. V gene TRBV5-6 combines with J gene TRBJ2-1; D unresolved. The CDR3 nucleotides are TGTGCCAGCAGCCGGACCCGAGAGCAGTTCTTC. Residues: CASSRTREQFF.